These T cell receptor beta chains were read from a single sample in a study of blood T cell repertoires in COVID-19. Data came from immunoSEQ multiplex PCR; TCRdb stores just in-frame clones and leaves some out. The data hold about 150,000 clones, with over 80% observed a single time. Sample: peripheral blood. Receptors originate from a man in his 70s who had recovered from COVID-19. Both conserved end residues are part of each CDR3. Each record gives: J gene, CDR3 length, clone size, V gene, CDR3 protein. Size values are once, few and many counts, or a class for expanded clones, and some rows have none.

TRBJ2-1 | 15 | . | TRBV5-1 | CASSFRAGAYNEQFF
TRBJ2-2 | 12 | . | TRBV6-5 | CASSSPLRELFF
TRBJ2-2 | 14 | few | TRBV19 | CASTRVSNTGELFF
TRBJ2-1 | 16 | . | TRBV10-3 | CAISESTSGVYNEQFF
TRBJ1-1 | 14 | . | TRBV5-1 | CASSIGQGYTEAFF
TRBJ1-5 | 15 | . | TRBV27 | CASTGDTYSNQPQHF
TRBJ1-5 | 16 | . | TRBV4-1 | CASSSPEGHTNQPQHF
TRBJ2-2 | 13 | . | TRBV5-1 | CASSLERTGELFF
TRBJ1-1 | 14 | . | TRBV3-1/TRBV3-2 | CASSLGGDYTEAFF
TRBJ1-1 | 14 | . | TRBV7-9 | CASSLGGLRTEAFF
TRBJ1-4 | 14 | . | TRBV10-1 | CASSPGTGTEKLFF